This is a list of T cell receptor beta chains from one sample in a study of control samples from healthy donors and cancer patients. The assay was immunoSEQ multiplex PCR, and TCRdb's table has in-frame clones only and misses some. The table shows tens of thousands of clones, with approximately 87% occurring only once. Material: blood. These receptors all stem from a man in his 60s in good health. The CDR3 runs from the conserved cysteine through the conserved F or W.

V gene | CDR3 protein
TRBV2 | CASSRKETQYF
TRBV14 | CASSPQRVGSTEAFF
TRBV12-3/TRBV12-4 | CASSSGGVYEQYF
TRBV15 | CATSSFRGLQETQYF
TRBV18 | CASSPVGGQVYGYTF
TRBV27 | CASSRGLAGPEGTQYF
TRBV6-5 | CASTLAGTQRETQYF
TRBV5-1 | CASSLGRETGNTIYF
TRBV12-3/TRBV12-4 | CASSPQRNTEAFF
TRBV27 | CASSLSTRLPFYSDTQYF
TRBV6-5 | CASTVGNQPQHF